Below are 32 T cell receptor beta chains sequenced from a single sample in a study of a mutant IDH1 vaccine in newly diagnosed glioma. As to time point: week 35, safety follow-up. Vaccination used 300 ug of mutant IDH1 20-mer peptide per dose, with topical imiquimod. Using immunoSEQ multiplex PCR, the repertoire was profiled, and TCRdb retains in-frame clones only, with some absent. The sample lists 41,000 or so clones, 80% to 90% occurring once. Their antigen targets remain unknown. The sequencing used PBMCs, collected from a glioma patient whose treatment included an IDH1 peptide vaccine. The receptors were gathered from a man in his forties with glioma.

This chain links TRBV19 with TRBJ1-5, with 10 nucleotides matching TRBD1. The CDR3 totals 16 residues. With V trimmed by 6 bases and J by 1 base, 6 bases remained unmatched. Germline V gene sequence: CDR1 LNHDA, CDR2 SQIVND (reference sequence). CDR3 residues: CASSMTGGWSNQPQHF. The CDR3 coding sequence is TGTGCCAGTAGCATGACAGGGGGCTGGAGCAATCAGCCCCAGCATTTT.

This chain uses TRBV7-9 with TRBJ2-2; a weak D match, TRBD1 (6 bases). The V gene lost 1 base and the J gene lost 3 bases, with 6 bases spanning the gap. The length of the CDR3 is 14 residues. The germline CDR1 and CDR2 sequences are SEHNR and FQNEAQ (reference sequence). The CDR3 sequence is CASSLGTDTGELFF. DNA for the CDR3: TGTGCCAGCAGCTTAGGGACAGACACCGGGGAGCTGTTTTTT.

J is TRBJ1-2 and V is TRBV11-1, with unresolved D. Trimming stripped 4 bases from V and 4 bases from J, with 10 bases between. The CDR3 sequence is 13 residues long. Germline CDR1 is SGHAT and CDR2 is FQDESV (reference sequence). The CDR3 DNA reads as TGTGCCAGCAGCTCCTCCGGGATCTATGGCTACACCTTC. Protein sequence: CASSSSGIYGYTF. Full variable domain (remainder filled in from reference TRBV11-1 and TRBJ1-2): EAEVAQSPRYKITEKSQAVAFWCDPISGHATLYWYRQILGQGPELLVQFQDESVVDDSQLPKDRFSAERLKGVDSTLKIQPAELGDSAMYLCASSSSGIYGYTFGSGTRLTVV.

V usage is TRBV5-8 and J usage is TRBJ1-5, with D unclear. Germline V gives CDR1 SGHTS, CDR2 YDEGEE. CDR3 size: 14 residues. Deletions cut 4 bases from V and 5 bases from J, with 13 bases between. CDR3 DNA sequence: TGTGCCAGCAGCCCCTCCGGTCTCTATCAGCCCCAGCATTTT. Protein: CASSPSGLYQPQHF.

This clone was counted once. The genes are TRBV19 and TRBJ2-5; D not resolved. Germline CDR1 and CDR2: LNHDA and SQIVND (reference sequence). The V and J ends lost 1 base and 5 bases respectively, with 11 bases between them. The CDR3 loop spans 14 amino acids. The CDR3, as DNA: TGTGCCAGTAGTATAGTAACGGGTTGGGAGACCCAGTACTTC. Its translation: CASSIVTGWETQYF.

This chain connects TRBV7-9 to TRBJ2-7, with a possible D match to TRBD1 (6 bases). V lost 5 bases to trimming and J lost 0 bases, with 11 bases between them. There are 14 residues in the CDR3. Per germline, CDR1 SEHNR and CDR2 FQNEAQ (reference sequence). The CDR3 DNA reads as TGTGCCAGCAGCCGGACAGTACACTCCTACGAGCAGTACGTC. Protein product: CASSRTVHSYEQYV.

A note on this clone: The same CDR3 arises from other DNA sequences in this sample as well. The J gene is TRBJ2-2, the V gene TRBV7-2; D is unclear. Germline-derived CDR1 and CDR2 are SGHTA and FQGNSA. Deletions cut 0 bases from V and 1 base from J, with 6 bases between. This CDR3 has 15 residues. In nucleotides, the CDR3 is TGTGCCAGCAGCTTAGCTGGGCTGAACACCGGGGAGCTGTTTTTT. Protein: CASSLAGLNTGELFF. Full variable domain (missing parts from reference TRBV7-2 and TRBJ2-2): GAGVSQSPSNKVTEKGKDVELRCDPISGHTALYWYRQSLGQGLEFLIYFQGNSAPDKSGLPSDRFSAERTGGSVSTLTIQRTQQEDSAVYLCASSLAGLNTGELFFGEGSRLTVL.

V is TRBV19 and J is TRBJ2-7; 8 bases fit TRBD1. The CDR3 runs 15 residues. The germline CDR1 and CDR2 sequences are LNHDA and SQIVND (reference sequence). Germline trimming cut 5 bases from V and 3 bases from J; bases unmatched to any gene: 9. The DNA of the CDR3 is TGTGCCAGTAGTGAGACCGGGACAGGAAACTACGAGCAGTACTTC. Translating it yields CASSETGTGNYEQYF.

To note about this clone: Additional DNA sequences in this sample encode the identical CDR3. The CDR3 sequence is CASSQGLGQGENIQYF. CDR3 coding DNA: TGTGCCAGCAGCCAGGGCTTGGGACAGGGCGAAAACATTCAGTACTTC. The chain combines TRBV14 with TRBJ2-4, with 9 positions matching TRBD1. CDR1 SGHDN and CDR2 FVKESK come from the germline V gene. The V gene end was trimmed by 3 bases and the J gene end by 5 bases; junction bases not matched to a gene: 8. CDR3 length: 16 amino acids.

This rearrangement joins TRBV7-2 to TRBJ2-4; 8 nucleotides line up with TRBD1. V shed 5 bases, J shed 0 bases, and the junction held 15 bases outside the gene matches. CDR3 size: 19 residues. Germline values: CDR1 SGHTA, CDR2 FQGNSA. Written as DNA, the CDR3 is TGTGCCAGCAGCCAACGAACCGGGACAGGCCACTTAGCCAAAAACATTCAGTACTTC. This gives the protein CASSQRTGTGHLAKNIQYF.

This chain joins TRBV4-1 and TRBJ1-6; D possibly corresponds to TRBD1 (5 bases). CDR1 and CDR2 (germline): MGHRA, YSYEKL. V lost 4 bases to trimming and J lost 6 bases, with 16 bases between them. The CDR3 totals 16 residues. The CDR3 nucleotides are TGCGCCAGCAGCCCCGGGGGTGGGGGACTTAATTCACCCCTCCACTTT. Its translation: CASSPGGGGLNSPLHF.

V gene TRBV6-1 combines with J gene TRBJ2-6, with 7 positions matching TRBD2. The V gene's germline CDR1 is MNHNS and CDR2 SASEGT. V gave up 3 bases and J gave up 0 bases; unmatched junction bases: 11. The CDR3 sequence is 19 residues long. The CDR3 reads CASSDLSGNPNSGANVLTF. In DNA form, the CDR3 reads TGTGCCAGCAGTGACCTAAGCGGGAACCCCAACTCTGGGGCCAACGTCCTGACTTTC.

This clone showed up just once. The CDR3 here is CASSLVSQETQYF. In DNA form, the CDR3 reads TGCGCCAGCAGCCTCGTATCCCAAGAGACCCAGTACTTC. V and J are TRBV5-1 and TRBJ2-5, with D uncertain. This CDR3 is 13 amino acids long. Germline V gives CDR1 SGHRS, CDR2 YFSETQ. V lost 4 bases, J lost 1 base, and 8 bases lay in between.

V is TRBV9 and J is TRBJ2-7; the D call may be TRBD1 or TRBD2 (9 bases each). CDR1 SGDLS and CDR2 YYNGEE come from the germline V gene. The V end was cut by 4 bases, the J end by 4 bases, with 15 bases between. The CDR3 consists of 14 residues. The CDR3 here is CASSLAGQGYEQYF. In DNA, the CDR3 is TGTGCCAGCAGCCTAGCGGGACAGGGATACGAGCAGTACTTC.

The chain joins TRBV5-1 to TRBJ1-5; possibly TRBD1 for D (5 bases). V lost 0 bases to trimming and J lost 0 bases, with 7 bases between them. This CDR3 is 15 amino acids long. Germline V gene sequence: CDR1 SGHRS, CDR2 YFSETQ. CDR3 sequence reads: CASSLGGISNQPQHF. The CDR3 DNA reads TGCGCCAGCAGCTTGGGGGGGATTAGCAATCAGCCCCAGCATTTT. The full variable domain, rest sourced from reference TRBV5-1 and TRBJ1-5, is KAGVTQTPRYLIKTRGQQVTLSCSPISGHRSVSWYQQTPGQGLQFLFEYFSETQRNKGNFPGRFSGRQFSNSRSEMNVSTLELGDSALYLCASSLGGISNQPQHFGDGTRLSIL.

V gene TRBV5-1 combines with J gene TRBJ2-7, with D perhaps TRBD1 (5 bases). V was cut by 1 base and J by 7 bases, with 12 bases left in between. The CDR3 sequence is 13 residues long. Germline CDR1 and CDR2: SGHRS and YFSETQ. The CDR3 region is CASSLRAGWEQYV. DNA for the CDR3: TGCGCCAGCAGCTTGAGGGCAGGGTGGGAGCAGTACGTC.

This rearrangement joins TRBV7-2 to TRBJ2-3, with TRBD2 as a possible D gene (5 bases). V lost 2 bases and J lost 5, with 20 bases in between. The CDR3 consists of 17 residues. Germline V lookup: CDR1 SGHTA, CDR2 FQGNSA. The CDR3 loop is CASSLRQDGGFLDTQYF. CDR3 nucleotide sequence: TGTGCCAGCAGCTTAAGGCAGGACGGAGGATTCTTAGATACGCAGTATTTT.

The chain uses TRBV12-5 and TRBJ1-2, with 12 nucleotides matching TRBD1. Germline CDR1 LGHNT, CDR2 FRNRAP. V shed 0 bases and J 4 bases; nucleotides not matched to a gene: 9. This CDR3 is 18 amino acids long. CDR3 amino acids: CASGLVGSGTGGTYGYTF. The CDR3 DNA reads TGTGCTAGTGGTTTGGTAGGATCGGGGACAGGGGGCACCTATGGCTACACCTTC.

The chain carries TRBV19 and TRBJ2-3; 11 positions match TRBD2. V lost 5 bases, J lost 5 bases, and 9 bases stayed unmatched. The CDR3 contains 16 residues. The germline V gene encodes CDR1 LNHDA and CDR2 SQIVND (reference sequence). The CDR3 bases are TGTGCCAGTAGTTTATTAGCGGGGGGGCCGGAAGATACGCAGTATTTT. This gives the protein CASSLLAGGPEDTQYF.

The chain couples TRBV5-1 to TRBJ2-6; 10 bases match TRBD2. Germline assignment: CDR1 SGHRS and CDR2 YFSETQ. CDR3 length: 17 residues. V was clipped by 2 bases and J by 1 base; unmatched bases: 3. CDR3 in DNA: TGCGCCAGCAGCTTACTAGCGGGACTTTCTGGGGCCAACGTCCTGACTTTC. The encoded protein is CASSLLAGLSGANVLTF.

This clone appeared once. The CDR3 region has the DNA TGTGCCAGCAGTGAAGGTCCGGTCCTAGAGACCCAGTACTTC. Translating gives CASSEGPVLETQYF. The chain uses TRBV2 and TRBJ2-5; no reliable D call. Germline V gene lookup returns CDR1 SNHLY and CDR2 FYNNEI. This CDR3 contains 14 residues. V was clipped by 1 base and J by 4 bases, with 10 bases between them.

This chain uses TRBV7-6 with TRBJ1-3; D gene uncertain. Trimming pared 6 bases from V and 1 base from J, leaving 13 bases between. The CDR3 extends over 15 amino acids. CDR1 is SGHVS and CDR2 is FNYEAQ in the germline V gene. CDR3 region: CASSQTTGSGNTIYF. In nucleotides, the CDR3 is TGTGCCAGCAGTCAAACCACGGGGTCTGGAAACACCATATATTTT.

CDR3 region: CASNGPGNQPQHF. The CDR3 coding sequence is TGTGCCAGCAATGGGCCGGGGAATCAGCCCCAGCATTTT. The chain employs TRBV2 and TRBJ1-5; D is unclear. V lost 7 bases and J 4 bases, leaving 11 bases between the germline ends. CDR1 and CDR2 from the germline V gene are SNHLY and FYNNEI. The CDR3 has 13 residues.

The rearrangement uses TRBV6-1 and TRBJ2-7; 9 nucleotides agree with TRBD1. The CDR3 consists of 14 residues. The V segment lost 5 bases and the J segment 3 bases; nucleotides outside the gene matches: 5. CDR1 is MNHNS, CDR2 SASEGT, per germline. CDR3 DNA: TGTGCCAGCAGTCGGGACAGGGAAGGCTACGAGCAGTACTTC. Translated: CASSRDREGYEQYF.

J is TRBJ2-2 and V is TRBV11-2; perhaps TRBD1 as D (7 bases). From germline, CDR1 is SGHAT and CDR2 FQNNGV. The CDR3 covers 15 residues. V was trimmed by 2 bases and J by 4 bases, leaving 11 bases between them. The CDR3 bases are TGTGCCAGCAGCTTATCCCAGGGGGGCACCGGGGAGCTGTTTTTT. Protein sequence: CASSLSQGGTGELFF.

The rearrangement uses TRBV5-6 and TRBJ2-4; possible D gene TRBD2, 6 bases. The length of the CDR3 is 16 residues. The germline V gene encodes CDR1 SGHDT and CDR2 YYEEEE. Between the trimmed V and J ends, which lost 4 bases and 3 bases, there was a span of 17 bases. CDR3 amino acids: CASSAGGGSVKNIQYF. CDR3 DNA: TGTGCCAGCAGCGCCGGAGGAGGGTCGGTCAAAAACATTCAGTACTTC.

This chain links TRBV11-2 with TRBJ2-7; TRBD1 aligns across 10 bases. V gave up 0 bases and J gave up 4 bases; unmatched junction bases: 3. The CDR3 is 15 residues long. Germline V lookup: CDR1 SGHAT, CDR2 FQNNGV. The CDR3 DNA reads as TGTGCCAGCAGCTTAGAGGGACAGGGGACGTACGAGCAGTACGTC. This gives the protein CASSLEGQGTYEQYV.

This chain connects TRBV5-4 to TRBJ1-2; no reliable D call. CDR1 is SGHNT, CDR2 YYREEE, per germline (reference sequence). V lost 2 bases and J 2 bases, leaving 7 bases between the germline ends. This CDR3 comprises 13 residues. The CDR3 bases are TGTGCCAGCAGCTTTGCGGAGAACTATGGCTACACCTTC. Translation: CASSFAENYGYTF.

Written as DNA, the CDR3 is TGTGCCAGCAGTCCCTCGGTGGATTATGGCTACACCTTC. As protein: CASSPSVDYGYTF. The chain carries TRBV28 and TRBJ1-2; D not certain. The CDR3 is 13 residues long. From germline, CDR1 is MDHEN and CDR2 SYDVKM. Trimming pared 5 bases from V and 5 bases from J, leaving 12 bases between.

CDR3 DNA sequence: TGCGCCAGCAGGGGGACGTCTAGCGGGGTGGCGAACACCGGGGAGCTGTTTTTT. Encoded protein: CASRGTSSGVANTGELFF. The chain couples TRBV10-2 to TRBJ2-2; 9 positions match TRBD2. CDR3 length: 18 amino acids. V lost 6 bases to trimming and J lost 0 bases; unmatched junction nucleotides: 11. The germline CDR1 and CDR2 sequences are WSHSY and SAAADI.

V and J are TRBV4-2 and TRBJ2-1; no reliable D call. From germline, CDR1 is LGHNA and CDR2 YNFKEQ. CDR3 length equals 11 residues. Trimming left V 4 bases short and J 8 bases short, with 6 bases between. The CDR3 DNA reads TGTGCCAGCAGCCCCGGTCATGAGCAGTTCTTC. Its protein product is CASSPGHEQFF.

The rearrangement links TRBV28 to TRBJ2-4, with D tentatively TRBD1 or TRBD2 (6 bases each). V lost 10 bases to trimming and J lost 0 bases, with 19 bases between them. There are 16 residues in the CDR3. CDR1 MDHEN and CDR2 SYDVKM come from the germline V gene. This CDR3 is CATLLGGSLAKNIQYF. The DNA for the CDR3 is TGTGCCACCCTCCTGGGGGGCTCTCTAGCCAAAAACATTCAGTACTTC.